Sequencing of this T cell receptor (beta chain) was carried out in a study of cytomegalovirus exposure and HLA in healthy donors. The study, taken as a whole, reports: Analyzed later, association rates of TCRs varied across HLA loci, with DRB1 most and HLA-C fewest. A missense variant in DCLRE1C was later tied to TCR beta V- and J-gene trimming. In a later analysis, an Asian-associated ancestry cluster reportedly showed fewer N-insertions than the 666-donor mean.

There are 18 residues in the CDR3. Germline V gene lookup returns CDR1 MRHNA and CDR2 SNTAGT. V trimming: 1 base; J trimming: 5 bases; junction bases outside the gene matches: 13. Vbeta (60) and Jbeta (13) primers were used in the PCR. The data were produced by immunoSEQ multiplex PCR, yet TCRdb's version contains in-frame clones alone and is incomplete. The data show 250,000 to 350,000 clones, with approximately 90% seen just once and about 2.3% held by the top ten. In the case of this clone: What it recognizes is unknown.

This chain connects TRBV6-4 to TRBJ2-1; 8 bases fit TRBD2. This receptor was taken from a woman under 30 in good health and CMV-seronegative. What was sequenced was PBMCs. CDR3 bases: TGTGCCAGCAGTGACTTCCCGGGACTAGGGCCGGGGCACAATGAGCAGTTCTTC. Translated: CASSDFPGLGPGHNEQFF.